The source of this T cell receptor (beta chain) is a study of T cells in women clearing cervical HPV infection. Study outcomes and limitations: CIN3+ cases had significantly higher TCR richness than controls; evenness did not differ. Richness differences could reflect unmeasured T-cell content per sample. TRBV6-7 abundance was lower in cases than controls (around 0.1% versus 0.15%).

All donors had a single incident cervical HPV16 infection, not prevalent. As concerns this clone: The antigen remains undetermined. The DNA ends 3 residues before the CDR3 does, and the rest of the CDR3 is filled in from the germline J gene.

In germline, CDR1 is DFQATT, CDR2 SNEGSKA (reference sequence). V trimming: 0 bases; J trimming: 0 bases; junction bases outside the gene matches: 18. There are 21 residues in the CDR3. Clones were sequenced by immunoSEQ multiplex PCR, and TCRdb holds only the in-frame ones, with some missing. The sample includes 35,000 to 45,000 clones. The material sequenced was blood buffy coat. The sequence was collected from a woman aged 18 to 75 with a cervical HPV16 infection that either progressed to CIN3+ or cleared (not recorded which). V is TRBV20-1 and J is TRBJ2-1, with 9 bases fitting TRBD2. The CDR3 sequence: CSARDDGLAWVRGSSYNEQFF. CDR3 DNA, as far as it was read: TGCAGTGCTAGAGATGATGGACTAGCGTGGGTCCGGGGTAGCTCCTACAATGAG.